A single sample gave rise to the 5 T cell receptor beta chains below, sequenced in a study of cytomegalovirus exposure and HLA in healthy donors. PCR primers comprised 60 Vbeta and 13 Jbeta primers. The table came from immunoSEQ multiplex PCR; TCRdb's copy has only in-frame clones and leaves some out. The table lists about 160,000 clones, 73% of them singletons, with roughly 1.7% in the top ten. The sequencing sample was made of PBMCs. These receptors came from a woman between 18 and 29 years old in good health and CMV-seronegative.

The chain uses TRBV6-1 and TRBJ1-5, with TRBD1 matching over 7 bases. The germline V gene has CDR1 MNHNS and CDR2 SASEGT. The V gene end was trimmed by 4 bases and the J gene end by 4 bases; junction bases not matched to a gene: 1. The CDR3 is 13 amino acids. The CDR3: CASSGDRNQPQHF. DNA for the CDR3: TGTGCCAGCAGTGGGGACAGAAATCAGCCCCAGCATTTT.

To note about this clone: A read error is likely, as this CDR3 ends without the conserved phenylalanine or tryptophan. The chain carries TRBV6-6 and TRBJ1-2, with TRBD1 matching over 10 bases. The CDR3 extends over 13 amino acids. Trimming removed 4 bases from V and 7 bases from J; junction bases left unmatched: 3. Germline CDR1 reads MNHNY; CDR2 reads SVGAGI (reference sequence). CDR3 nucleotide sequence: TGTGCCAGCAGTTCGGGACAGGGGATTGGCTACACCCTC. As protein: CASSSGQGIGYTL.

This clone was seen only once. This chain connects TRBV4-3 to TRBJ1-1; no reliable D call. The CDR3 is 15 residues long. The V gene lost 5 bases and the J gene lost 5 bases, with 18 bases spanning the gap. Germline V lookup: CDR1 LGHNA, CDR2 YSLEER. The CDR3 spells CASSTSTSQRTEAFF. The CDR3, as DNA: TGCGCCAGCAGCACTAGCACATCACAAAGGACTGAAGCTTTCTTT.

This rearrangement joins TRBV7-8 to TRBJ1-1, with 11 bases aligning to TRBD1. Germline CDR1 and CDR2: SGHVS and FQNEAQ. This CDR3 has 20 residues. V shed 4 bases and J 3 bases; nucleotides not matched to a gene: 19. The DNA of the CDR3 is TGTGCCAGCAGCTCGCCCCGGACAGGGGGCTTCCCCTACCGGTACACTGAAGCTTTCTTT. This translates into CASSSPRTGGFPYRYTEAFF.

The sample holds a few counts of this clone. The chain joins TRBV7-9 to TRBJ1-2; TRBD1 is a possible D gene (5 bases). Germline V gene lookup returns CDR1 SEHNR and CDR2 FQNEAQ (reference sequence). The CDR3 sequence is 14 residues long. The ends were cut back, 3 bases at V and 6 bases at J, with 14 bases in the middle. The chain's CDR3 is CASSLQGRTNGYTF. The CDR3 coding sequence is TGTGCCAGCAGCTTGCAGGGTAGGACTAATGGCTACACCTTC.